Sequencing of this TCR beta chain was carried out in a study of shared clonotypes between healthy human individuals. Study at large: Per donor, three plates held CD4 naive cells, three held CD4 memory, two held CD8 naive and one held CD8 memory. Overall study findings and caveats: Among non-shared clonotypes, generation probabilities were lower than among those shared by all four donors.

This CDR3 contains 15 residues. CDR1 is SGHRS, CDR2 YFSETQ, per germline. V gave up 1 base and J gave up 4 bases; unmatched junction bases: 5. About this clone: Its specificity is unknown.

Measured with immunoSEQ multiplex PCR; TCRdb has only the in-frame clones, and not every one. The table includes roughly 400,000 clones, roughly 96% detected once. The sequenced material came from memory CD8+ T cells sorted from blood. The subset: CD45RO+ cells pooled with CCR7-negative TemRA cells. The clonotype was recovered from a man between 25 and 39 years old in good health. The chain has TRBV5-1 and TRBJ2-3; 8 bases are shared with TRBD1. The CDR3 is CASSLLGQGADTQYF. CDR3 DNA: TGCGCCAGCAGCTTGCTCGGACAGGGTGCAGATACGCAGTATTTT.